This entry lists 4 T cell receptor beta chains sequenced from one sample in a study of blood T cell repertoires in COVID-19. Measured with immunoSEQ multiplex PCR; TCRdb has only the in-frame clones, and not every one. The sample gives about 400,000 clones, 88% of which show up once; over 2% is in the top ten. The specimen was PBMCs or T cells enriched from blood (not recorded which). Source of these receptors: a middle-aged woman with acute COVID-19.

This clone was picked up one time. The V and J genes are TRBV12-5 and TRBJ1-1; TRBD1 aligns across 7 bases. This CDR3 has 14 amino acids. CDR1 is LGHNT, CDR2 FRNRAP, per germline. The trim removed 0 bases at V and 13 bases at J, leaving 11 bases unmatched. CDR3 in amino acids: CASGLVGFGQGVFF. The CDR3 nucleotides read TGTGCTAGTGGTTTGGTGGGCTTTGGCCAGGGGGTTTTCTTT. Based on the CDR3 plus reference TRBV12-5 and TRBJ1-1, the full variable domain is DARVTQTPRHKVTEMGQEVTMRCQPILGHNTVFWYRQTMMQGLELLAYFRNRAPLDDSGMPKDRFSAEMPDATLATLKIQPSEPRDSAVYFCASGLVGFGQGVFFGQGTRLTVV.

This clone occurred a few times. This chain uses TRBV5-1 with TRBJ1-6, with D possibly TRBD1 on 6 matching bases. CDR3 length equals 19 residues. Looked up from germline, CDR1 is SGHRS and CDR2 is YFSETQ. V shed 0 bases and J shed 7 bases, with 23 bases lying between them. The CDR3 sequence: CASSLAFYGQSFPNSPLHF. CDR3 nucleotide sequence: TGCGCCAGCAGCTTGGCCTTTTACGGACAGTCTTTTCCGAATTCACCCCTCCACTTT.

The chain combines TRBV25-1 with TRBJ2-5; 8 bases align to TRBD2. There are 17 residues in the CDR3. The V gene's germline CDR1 is MGHDK and CDR2 SYGVNS. Trimming at V came to 9 bases and at J to 4 bases, leaving 19 bases not matched to a gene. Written as DNA, the CDR3 is TGTGCCAGTTCGTTGATAAGACGGGGGGGCGGTCCAGAGACCCAGTACTTC. Translation: CASSLIRRGGGPETQYF.

J is TRBJ1-6 and V is TRBV15; 11 bases agree with TRBD1. Germline V gene data show CDR1 as LNHNV and CDR2 as YYDKDF (reference sequence). The CDR3 totals 16 residues. J lost 9 bases, V lost 0 bases, and 4 bases had no gene match. The CDR3 sequence: CATSRDRGTGGSPLHF. The CDR3 nucleotides are TGTGCCACCAGCAGAGATCGGGGGACAGGGGGTTCACCCCTCCACTTT.